These 18 T cell receptor beta chains were sequenced from one sample in a study of cytomegalovirus exposure and HLA in healthy donors. Researchers ran the PCR with 60 Vbeta and 13 Jbeta primers. TCRdb's table, derived via immunoSEQ multiplex PCR, lists solely in-frame clones and lacks some. The repertoire holds about 150,000 clones, with 75% to 85% as singletons. Sequenced material: PBMCs. These receptors all stem from a man aged 25 to 40 in good health and CMV-seropositive.

This chain uses TRBV4-3 with TRBJ2-1, with TRBD1 matching over 7 bases. V shed 4 bases, J shed 1 base, and the junction held 4 bases outside the gene matches. CDR3 length equals 15 residues. Germline V gives CDR1 LGHNA, CDR2 YSLEER. The chain's CDR3 is CASSLGTDSYNEQFF. In DNA form, the CDR3 reads TGCGCCAGCAGCCTGGGGACAGATTCCTACAATGAGCAGTTCTTC.

This chain connects TRBV5-1 to TRBJ1-3, with TRBD1 matching over 9 bases. This CDR3 comprises 14 residues. Trimming at V came to 7 bases and at J to 4 bases, leaving 6 bases not matched to a gene. Looked up from germline, CDR1 is SGHRS and CDR2 is YFSETQ. For the CDR3, the DNA is TGCGCCAGCCGGACAGGGGACTCAGGAAACACCATATATTTT. This sequence encodes CASRTGDSGNTIYF.

The genes are TRBV18 and TRBJ2-7; perhaps TRBD1 as D (5 bases). The CDR3 runs 11 residues. Per germline, CDR1 KGHSH and CDR2 LQKENI. Trimming removed 6 bases at V and 5 bases at J, with 8 bases between. The CDR3 reads CASSLQDEQYF. DNA for the CDR3: TGTGCCAGCTCTCTACAGGACGAGCAGTACTTC.

This clone has only a few counts. This rearrangement joins TRBV7-8 to TRBJ1-2; D might be TRBD1 (6 bases). The CDR3 loop spans 21 amino acids. Germline values: CDR1 SGHVS, CDR2 FQNEAQ. V was pared by 1 base and J by 0 bases, with 27 bases between. In nucleotides, the CDR3 is TGTGCCAGCAGCTTAGTTGGGGGGGGGCACTCCTGGGTCTTCTCTAACTATGGCTACACCTTC. Translating it yields CASSLVGGGHSWVFSNYGYTF.

There are a few counts of this clone. The chain couples TRBV7-9 to TRBJ2-5, with 8 positions matching TRBD2. From germline, CDR1 is SEHNR and CDR2 FQNEAQ (reference sequence). Unmatched junction bases numbered 16, after V lost 7 bases and J lost 3 bases. This CDR3 comprises 17 residues. CDR3 sequence reads: CASTPGKAGTREETQYF. The CDR3 bases are TGTGCCAGCACGCCTGGAAAAGCTGGGACTAGAGAAGAGACCCAGTACTTC.

This clone appeared a few times. This chain uses TRBV4-1 with TRBJ1-1, with D possibly TRBD1 on 6 matching bases. The CDR3 length is 15 residues. Germline V CDR1 and CDR2: MGHRA, YSYEKL. With 0 bases removed from V and 4 bases from J, the gap between germline ends came to 12 bases. CDR3 sequence: CASSQEGGKSTEAFF. CDR3 coding DNA: TGCGCCAGCAGCCAAGAAGGGGGTAAGAGCACTGAAGCTTTCTTT.

This chain links TRBV7-9 with TRBJ1-1; D is perhaps TRBD1 (6 bases). This CDR3 has 15 amino acids. Germline-derived CDR1 and CDR2 are SEHNR and FQNEAQ (reference sequence). The V and J ends lost 4 bases and 3 bases respectively, with 15 bases between them. The CDR3, as DNA: TGTGCCAGCAGCTCGCTCCGGGACATCTACACTGAAGCTTTCTTT. Protein sequence: CASSSLRDIYTEAFF.

V is TRBV28 and J is TRBJ1-5; 9 bases match TRBD1. CDR1 and CDR2 (germline): MDHEN, SYDVKM. This CDR3 comprises 19 residues. Trimming took 7 bases from V and 0 from J; bases not matched to a gene: 16. CDR3 sequence reads: CASKSPGTGRTYSNQPQHF. The DNA for the CDR3 is TGTGCCAGCAAGTCGCCCGGGACAGGGAGGACTTATAGCAATCAGCCCCAGCATTTT.

The chain carries TRBV30 and TRBJ2-3; D possibly corresponds to TRBD1 (6 bases). V gave up 3 bases and J gave up 1 base, with 8 bases separating them. The CDR3 consists of 13 residues. The germline V gene encodes CDR1 GTSNPN and CDR2 SVGIG (reference sequence). This CDR3 is CAWRQGGTDTQYF. The DNA for the CDR3 is TGTGCCTGGAGACAGGGCGGCACAGATACGCAGTATTTT.

This clone was seen a few times. The chain employs TRBV5-1 and TRBJ2-3; 11 bases are shared with TRBD2. V gave up 3 bases and J gave up 4 bases; unmatched junction bases: 4. The germline CDR1 and CDR2 sequences are SGHRS and YFSETQ. The CDR3 length is 15 residues. The DNA of the CDR3 is TGCGCCAGCAGCTCGTCGGGACTAGCGGCAGATACGCAGTATTTT. Translating gives CASSSSGLAADTQYF.

This clone was recorded a few times. The chain employs TRBV5-1 and TRBJ1-1; 8 bases are a match to TRBD1. The V segment lost 4 bases and the J segment 3 bases; nucleotides outside the gene matches: 11. Germline loops: CDR1 SGHRS, CDR2 YFSETQ. The CDR3 spans 16 residues. This chain's CDR3 is CASSPGGGVSDTEAFF. CDR3 bases: TGCGCCAGCAGCCCAGGGGGCGGCGTATCGGACACTGAAGCTTTCTTT. The full variable domain, its missing parts supplied by reference TRBV5-1 and TRBJ1-1, is KAGVTQTPRYLIKTRGQQVTLSCSPISGHRSVSWYQQTPGQGLQFLFEYFSETQRNKGNFPGRFSGRQFSNSRSEMNVSTLELGDSALYLCASSPGGGVSDTEAFFGQGTRLTVV.

J is TRBJ1-4 and V is TRBV5-4; possible D gene TRBD1, 5 bases. The ends were cut back, 0 bases at V and 8 bases at J, with 11 bases in the middle. The CDR3 covers 14 residues. Germline V gives CDR1 SGHNT, CDR2 YYREEE (reference sequence). The DNA of the CDR3 is TGTGCCAGCAGCTTGGAGGGGTACCGAGAAAAACTGTTTTTT. Its translation is CASSLEGYREKLFF.

This clone was picked up one time. V is TRBV7-2 and J is TRBJ2-5, with TRBD2 matching over 15 bases. Germline assignment: CDR1 SGHTA and CDR2 FQGNSA. The trim removed 1 base at V and 7 bases at J, leaving 10 bases unmatched. This CDR3 region has 18 residues. The CDR3 spells CASSLEGTSGGPAGTQYF. For the CDR3, the DNA is TGTGCCAGCAGCTTAGAAGGGACTAGCGGGGGGCCGGCGGGGACCCAGTACTTC.

This clone was seen only a few times. This chain links TRBV5-1 with TRBJ2-2; D uncertain. CDR1 is SGHRS and CDR2 is YFSETQ in the germline V gene. V lost 1 base and J 0 bases, leaving 10 bases between the germline ends. This CDR3 has 16 amino acids. The CDR3 DNA is TGCGCCAGCAGCTTGTTAACAGACGCGAACACCGGGGAGCTGTTTTTT. This sequence encodes CASSLLTDANTGELFF.

The chain links TRBV2 to TRBJ2-3; tentative D call: TRBD1 (7 bases). Germline assignment: CDR1 SNHLY and CDR2 FYNNEI. The CDR3 has 15 amino acids. V was cut by 5 bases and J by 2 bases, with 14 bases left in between. The CDR3 region has the DNA TGTGCCAGCAGTTCGAGGGGGCGGGACACAGATACGCAGTATTTT. It is translated as CASSSRGRDTDTQYF. The full variable domain, its missing parts supplied by reference TRBV2 and TRBJ2-3, is EPEVTQTPSHQVTQMGQEVILRCVPISNHLYFYWYRQILGQKVEFLVSFYNNEISEKSEIFDDQFSVERPDGSNFTLKIRSTKLEDSAMYFCASSSRGRDTDTQYFGPGTRLTVL.

The chain is built from TRBV7-2 and TRBJ2-7, with 7 bases lining up with TRBD1. The J segment lost 2 bases and the V segment lost 3 bases, leaving 1 base of the junction unmatched. This CDR3 comprises 13 residues. Looked up from germline, CDR1 is SGHTA and CDR2 is FQGNSA. The chain's CDR3 is CASSFRGPYEQYF. CDR3 nucleotide sequence: TGTGCCAGCAGCTTTAGGGGGCCCTACGAGCAGTACTTC. Based on the CDR3 plus reference TRBV7-2 and TRBJ2-7, the full variable domain is GAGVSQSPSNKVTEKGKDVELRCDPISGHTALYWYRQSLGQGLEFLIYFQGNSAPDKSGLPSDRFSAERTGGSVSTLTIQRTQQEDSAVYLCASSFRGPYEQYFGPGTRLTVT.

The genes are TRBV7-3 and TRBJ1-1, with D possibly TRBD1 on 5 matching bases. Trimming cost V 1 base and J 3 bases, with 18 bases left between them. The CDR3 is 17 amino acids. Germline V gene data show CDR1 as SGHTA and CDR2 as FQGTGA. As DNA, the CDR3 is TGTGCCAGCAGCTTAAATGGGCGGAGGGGCGGTGACACTGAAGCTTTCTTT. This gives the protein CASSLNGRRGGDTEAFF.

The chain carries TRBV9 and TRBJ2-7; 7 bases are a match to TRBD2. The germline gives CDR1 SGDLS, CDR2 YYNGEE. CDR3 length equals 14 residues. Unmatched junction bases numbered 5, after V lost 4 bases and J lost 1 base. CDR3 in amino acids: CASSFGLGSYEQYF. CDR3 DNA sequence: TGTGCCAGCAGCTTTGGACTAGGGTCCTACGAGCAGTACTTC.